A single sample gave rise to the 31 T cell receptor beta chains below, sequenced in a study of shared clonotypes between healthy human individuals. The table came from immunoSEQ multiplex PCR; TCRdb's copy has only in-frame clones and leaves some out. The top ten clones hold about 0.38% of a sample with about 2.4 million clones, more than 85% of them seen once. What was sequenced was naive CD4+ T cells from PBMCs. The subset is: CD45RA+ positively selected. Source of these receptors: a man younger than 30 in good health. Some clones in this sample may be carry-over from other donors' samples.

Here the CDR3 DNA reads TGTGCCAGCAGTAAAACCGACAGGCACAATGAGCAGTTCTTC. It yields the protein CASSKTDRHNEQFF. The rearrangement joins TRBV6-1 to TRBJ2-1; maybe TRBD1 (6 bases). The CDR3 has 14 amino acids. V lost 5 bases and J lost 5, with 13 bases in between. CDR1 MNHNS and CDR2 SASEGT come from the germline V gene.

The CDR3 DNA reads TGTGCCAGCAGTTTAGGACAGTTAAACACCGGGGAGCTGTTTTTT. This sequence encodes CASSLGQLNTGELFF. The chain couples TRBV6-6 to TRBJ2-2; a possible D gene is TRBD1 (6 bases). The germline V gene has CDR1 MNHNY and CDR2 SVGAGI (reference sequence). The CDR3 is 15 residues long. V lost 4 bases to trimming and J lost 2 bases, with 11 bases between them.

The chain couples TRBV6-1 to TRBJ1-5; D uncertain. The CDR3 sequence is 16 residues long. Germline V gene lookup returns CDR1 MNHNS and CDR2 SASEGT. Between the trimmed V and J ends, which lost 4 bases and 2 bases, there was a span of 15 bases. The DNA of the CDR3 is TGTGCCAGCAGTGTGCGGTTTCAGATAGGCAATCAGCCCCAGCATTTT. Protein sequence: CASSVRFQIGNQPQHF.

The rearrangement joins TRBV7-2 to TRBJ2-3; TRBD2 matches at 10 bases. V lost 1 base to trimming and J lost 0 bases; unmatched junction nucleotides: 7. Germline V gene data show CDR1 as SGHTA and CDR2 as FQGNSA. The CDR3 runs to 18 residues. CDR3 sequence (DNA): TGTGCCAGCAGCTTAGTTGTTCTAGCGGGAGTTAGCACAGATACGCAGTATTTT. It is translated as CASSLVVLAGVSTDTQYF.

This clone showed up just once. Other DNA variants within this sample encode the same CDR3. The chain employs TRBV18 and TRBJ1-2, with 7 nucleotides matching TRBD1. CDR1 and CDR2 (germline): KGHSH, LQKENI. The CDR3 is 13 residues long. V dropped 3 bases and J dropped 6; count of bases not matched to a gene: 4. The CDR3 nucleotides read TGTGCCAGCTCACCTAGACAGGGTGATGGCTACACCTTC. It encodes CASSPRQGDGYTF.

This clone was seen only once. The chain carries TRBV5-1 and TRBJ1-5; D perhaps matches TRBD1 (5 bases). Trimming took off 0 bases at V and 6 bases at J, with 13 bases between the two ends. CDR3 length: 15 residues. Germline loops: CDR1 SGHRS, CDR2 YFSETQ. The CDR3 here is CASSLDRGPGQPQHF. CDR3 DNA sequence: TGCGCCAGCAGCTTGGATAGGGGACCGGGTCAGCCCCAGCATTTT.

The V and J genes are TRBV9 and TRBJ1-6; tentatively, D is TRBD1 (6 bases). The germline V and J ends were trimmed by 3 bases and 7 bases, with 17 bases remaining between them. Per the germline V gene, CDR1 is SGDLS and CDR2 is YYNGEE. This CDR3 has 16 residues. The chain's CDR3 is CASSAYPDSENSPLHF. The CDR3, as DNA: TGTGCCAGCAGCGCTTACCCGGACAGTGAGAATTCACCCCTCCACTTT.

This clone occurred a few times. V and J are TRBV20-1 and TRBJ1-5, with D uncertain. Germline values: CDR1 DFQATT, CDR2 SNEGSKA (reference sequence). The CDR3 is 9 amino acids. Written as DNA, the CDR3 is TGCACTGGGAATCAGCCCCAGCATTTT. Protein: CTGNQPQHF.

The V and J genes are TRBV28 and TRBJ2-7, with D unresolved. The germline V gene has CDR1 MDHEN and CDR2 SYDVKM. The CDR3 sequence is 18 residues long. The V end lost 6 bases, the J end lost 5 bases, and 29 bases lay between the germline ends. The chain's CDR3 is CASRSFLFRQVRSNEQYF. The CDR3 nucleotides are TGTGCCAGCAGATCCTTCTTATTCCGGCAGGTGAGGTCGAACGAGCAGTACTTC.

This chain links TRBV9 with TRBJ2-7, with a tentative D call TRBD2 (5 bases). Germline V lookup: CDR1 SGDLS, CDR2 YYNGEE. The length of the CDR3 is 15 residues. With 0 bases removed from V and 2 bases from J, the gap between germline ends came to 12 bases. Written as DNA, the CDR3 is TGTGCCAGCAGCGTAGCTCCACGGGAAGCCTACGAGCAGTACTTC. This encodes CASSVAPREAYEQYF.

Comments on this clone: Other DNA sequences in the same sample also yield this CDR3. V usage is TRBV5-4 and J usage is TRBJ2-2; possible D gene TRBD2, 5 bases. This CDR3 spans 15 amino acids. V lost 4 bases and J lost 0, with 10 bases in between. The V gene's germline CDR1 is SGHNT and CDR2 YYREEE (reference sequence). Here the CDR3 DNA reads TGTGCCAGCAGCACGAGGACTGCGAACACCGGGGAGCTGTTTTTT. This encodes CASSTRTANTGELFF. Full variable domain (remainder filled in from reference TRBV5-4 and TRBJ2-2): ETGVTQSPTHLIKTRGQQVTLRCSSQSGHNTVSWYQQALGQGPQFIFQYYREEENGRGNFPPRFSGLQFPNYSSELNVNALELDDSALYLCASSTRTANTGELFFGEGSRLTVL.

This chain uses TRBV4-1 with TRBJ1-6, with D perhaps matching TRBD1 (5 bases). V was shortened by 8 bases and J by 7 bases, with 15 bases between the two germline ends. Looked up from germline, CDR1 is MGHRA and CDR2 is YSYEKL. This CDR3 contains 14 residues. CDR3 amino acids: CASQQGRPNSPLHF. The CDR3 DNA reads as TGCGCCAGCCAGCAGGGCCGACCCAATTCACCCCTCCACTTT.

The chain is built from TRBV21-1 and TRBJ2-5; TRBD1, as called in the table, went unchecked against the DNA. TRBV21-1 corresponds to a pseudogene. The CDR3 length is 15 residues. CDR3 in amino acids: CASSNSGTTQETQYF. As DNA, the CDR3 is TGTGCCAGCAGCAATTCCGGGACAACACAAGAGACCCAGTACTTC.

This clone occurred once. The identical CDR3 is also encoded by other nucleotide sequences in the sample. The rearrangement links TRBV7-9 to TRBJ2-7, with D possibly being TRBD1 or TRBD2 (7 bases each). The CDR3 has 15 amino acids. V lost 0 bases, J lost 2 bases, and 11 bases lay in between. Germline V gene lookup returns CDR1 SEHNR and CDR2 FQNEAQ (reference sequence). CDR3 coding DNA: TGTGCCAGCAGCTTAGCGCGGGGGACAGCCTACGAGCAGTACTTC. The encoded protein is CASSLARGTAYEQYF.

The V gene is TRBV2, the J gene TRBJ2-7, with TRBD2 as a possible D gene (7 bases). Deletions cut 7 bases from V and 2 bases from J, with 18 bases between. Germline CDR1 SNHLY, CDR2 FYNNEI. CDR3 length: 15 residues. The CDR3, as DNA: TGTGCCAGCATCGGGGGGCGCAGGCTAGCCTACGAGCAGTACTTC. It specifies CASIGGRRLAYEQYF.

The chain couples TRBV4-3 to TRBJ1-3; D is ambiguous. Germline lookup yields CDR1 LGHNA and CDR2 YSLEER. The CDR3 totals 14 residues. Trimming took off 4 bases at V and 1 base at J, with 8 bases between the two ends. CDR3 sequence: CASSRAESGNTIYF. CDR3 in DNA: TGCGCCAGCAGCCGGGCAGAATCTGGAAACACCATATATTTT.

V and J are TRBV29-1 and TRBJ2-7, with TRBD1 matching 7 bases. The length of the CDR3 is 11 residues. Germline values: CDR1 SQVTM, CDR2 ANQGSEA. V was pared by 7 bases and J by 6 bases, with 6 bases of the junction left unmatched. The CDR3 protein is CSAGQTSEQYF. In DNA form, the CDR3 reads TGCAGCGCGGGACAGACCTCCGAGCAGTACTTC.

Only one count was recorded for this clone. This sample includes further DNA sequences coding for the same CDR3. The rearrangement joins TRBV4-3 to TRBJ1-1; D unresolved. This CDR3 is built from 13 residues. The V end lost 3 bases, the J end lost 2 bases, and 7 bases lay between the germline ends. Looked up from germline, CDR1 is LGHNA and CDR2 is YSLEER. The CDR3 nucleotides read TGCGCCAGCAGCCATGACCGAAACACTGAAGCTTTCTTT. It is translated as CASSHDRNTEAFF.

With regard to this clone: Other DNA sequences from this sample encode an identical CDR3 as well. This chain uses TRBV7-3 with TRBJ1-1; a possible D gene is TRBD1 (6 bases). Trimming stripped 5 bases from V and 0 bases from J, with 10 bases between. The CDR3 consists of 14 residues. Germline V gene sequence: CDR1 SGHTA, CDR2 FQGTGA. In DNA, the CDR3 is TGTGCCAGCAGCCTCGCAGGGGTGAACACTGAAGCTTTCTTT. Its protein product is CASSLAGVNTEAFF.

The rearrangement uses TRBV7-2 and TRBJ2-7; a weak D match, TRBD1 (6 bases). This CDR3 has 15 amino acids. Germline-derived CDR1 and CDR2 are SGHTA and FQGNSA. V was pared by 2 bases and J by 0 bases, with 11 bases between. CDR3 nucleotide sequence: TGTGCCAGCAGCTTACTTGGACAGAGCTCCTACGAGCAGTACTTC. Its translation is CASSLLGQSSYEQYF.

The rearrangement links TRBV2 to TRBJ2-3, with D perhaps matching TRBD1 or TRBD2 (6 bases each). The germline V and J ends were trimmed by 7 bases and 2 bases, with 16 bases remaining between them. This CDR3 has 15 amino acids. Per germline, CDR1 SNHLY and CDR2 FYNNEI. This CDR3 reads CASNILGGLTDTQYF. CDR3 DNA sequence: TGTGCCAGCAATATTTTGGGGGGCCTCACAGATACGCAGTATTTT. The full variable domain, with the rest looked up from reference TRBV2 and TRBJ2-3, is EPEVTQTPSHQVTQMGQEVILRCVPISNHLYFYWYRQILGQKVEFLVSFYNNEISEKSEIFDDQFSVERPDGSNFTLKIRSTKLEDSAMYFCASNILGGLTDTQYFGPGTRLTVL.

About this clone itself: The same CDR3 can be traced to other DNA sequences in this sample. The CDR3 region has the DNA TGCGCCAGCAGCTTGGGACTAGCAGGGAATGAGCAGTTCTTC. Amino acid sequence: CASSLGLAGNEQFF. The chain uses TRBV5-1 and TRBJ2-1; 7 bases are shared with TRBD2. CDR1 and CDR2 (germline): SGHRS, YFSETQ. The length of the CDR3 is 14 residues. The V segment lost 0 bases and the J segment 7 bases; nucleotides outside the gene matches: 4.

The chain employs TRBV27 and TRBJ2-5, with 7 bases that match TRBD2. Trimming cost V 5 bases and J 3 bases; bases outside gene matches: 12. Germline values: CDR1 MNHEY, CDR2 SMNVEV (reference sequence). The CDR3 runs 16 residues. CDR3 residues: CASSHLNGRGKETQYF. Written as DNA, the CDR3 is TGTGCCAGCAGTCACTTAAATGGGAGGGGCAAAGAGACCCAGTACTTC.

The chain links TRBV15 to TRBJ2-1; unclear D gene. This CDR3 is built from 13 residues. Per the germline V gene, CDR1 is LNHNV and CDR2 is YYDKDF (reference sequence). Trimming left V 0 bases short and J 8 bases short, with 8 bases between. Written as DNA, the CDR3 is TGTGCCACCAGCAGAGAGGGCGTCGATGAGCAGTTCTTC. Translating gives CATSREGVDEQFF. Filled out from reference TRBV15 and TRBJ2-1, the complete variable domain reads DAMVIQNPRYQVTQFGKPVTLSCSQTLNHNVMYWYQQKSSQAPKLLFHYYDKDFNNEADTPDNFQSRRPNTSFCFLDIRSPGLGDTAMYLCATSREGVDEQFFGPGTRLTVL.

This clone showed up just a few times. V gene TRBV9 combines with J gene TRBJ1-5, with D unclear. The CDR3 runs to 13 residues. Germline CDR1 and CDR2: SGDLS and YYNGEE. V was shortened by 7 bases and J by 10 bases, with 18 bases between the two germline ends. In nucleotides, the CDR3 is TGTGCCAGCGGACGTACCGGGTTTGCACCCCAGCATTTT. Translating gives CASGRTGFAPQHF.

The chain is built from TRBV18 and TRBJ1-5, with unresolved D. The germline V gene encodes CDR1 KGHSH and CDR2 LQKENI. This CDR3 comprises 18 residues. Between the trimmed V and J ends, which lost 3 bases and 5 bases, there was a span of 23 bases. CDR3 amino acids: CASSPRRLATVKHQPQHF. The CDR3 coding sequence is TGTGCCAGCTCACCCCGAAGGTTGGCCACAGTTAAACATCAGCCCCAGCATTTT.

The rearrangement links TRBV15 to TRBJ2-5; no definite D call. The CDR3 totals 13 residues. Trimming took 5 bases from V and 4 from J, leaving 11 bases between them. Germline lookup yields CDR1 LNHNV and CDR2 YYDKDF (reference sequence). The CDR3 coding sequence is TGTGCCACCAGCTGGGGATCGTCAGAGACCCAGTACTTC. Its protein is CATSWGSSETQYF.

V is TRBV30 and J is TRBJ1-1; D not certain. This CDR3 spans 8 amino acids. The germline gives CDR1 GTSNPN, CDR2 SVGIG (reference sequence). V lost 5 bases to trimming and J lost 8 bases, with 3 bases between them. The CDR3 protein is CAWGEAFF. CDR3 coding DNA: TGTGCCTGGGGCGAAGCTTTCTTT. The whole variable domain, filled in from reference TRBV30 and TRBJ1-1, reads SQTIHQWPATLVQPVGSPLSLECTVEGTSNPNLYWYRQAAGRGLQLLFYSVGIGQISSEVPQNLSASRPQDRQFILSSKKLLLSDSGFYLCAWGEAFFGQGTRLTVV.

This chain uses TRBV7-9 with TRBJ2-7, with D tentatively TRBD2 (5 bases). The V gene lost 1 base and the J gene lost 1 base, with 14 bases spanning the gap. Germline-derived CDR1 and CDR2 are SEHNR and FQNEAQ (reference sequence). This CDR3 spans 16 amino acids. CDR3 DNA sequence: TGTGCCAGCAGCTTAGGACGCGGGCGGAGTTCCTACGAGCAGTACTTC. This gives the protein CASSLGRGRSSYEQYF.

The rearrangement joins TRBV7-1 to TRBJ1-2, with 8 bases identical to TRBD1. TRBV7-1 counts as an open reading frame of uncertain function. Unmatched junction bases numbered 12, after V lost 5 bases and J lost 7 bases. The CDR3 is made up of 15 amino acids. The CDR3 is CASSAGQGSGGGYTF. CDR3 coding DNA: TGTGCCAGCAGCGCCGGACAGGGTTCAGGGGGTGGCTACACCTTC.

The chain couples TRBV28 to TRBJ2-1; 14 positions agree with TRBD2. Germline V gives CDR1 MDHEN, CDR2 SYDVKM. The CDR3 runs 17 residues. Unmatched junction bases numbered 10, after V lost 6 bases and J lost 6 bases. The CDR3 sequence: CASRLGLAGAGFNEQFF. CDR3 in DNA: TGTGCCAGCAGACTGGGACTAGCGGGAGCCGGGTTCAATGAGCAGTTCTTC.